What follows are 4 T cell receptor beta chains derived from one specimen sequenced in a study of cytomegalovirus exposure and HLA in healthy donors. TCRdb's copy holds only in-frame clones and misses some; the assay was immunoSEQ multiplex PCR. Among about 44,000 clones listed, under 95% were seen once. Sequenced: PBMCs. The receptors derive from a woman aged 18-29 years in good health and CMV-seronegative.

The chain is built from TRBV25-1 and TRBJ1-5; no clear D gene. The CDR3 spans 14 residues. Germline CDR1 reads MGHDK; CDR2 reads SYGVNS. V was trimmed by 4 bases and J by 5 bases, leaving 12 bases between them. The CDR3 DNA reads as TGTGCCAGCAGTGTAGCGCCGTCCTATCAGCCCCAGCATTTT. The encoded protein is CASSVAPSYQPQHF.

V is TRBV18 and J is TRBJ1-5; perhaps TRBD1 as D (6 bases). V was cut by 7 bases and J by 5 bases, with 21 bases left in between. CDR1 KGHSH and CDR2 LQKENI come from the germline V gene. The CDR3 contains 16 residues. CDR3 sequence (DNA): TGTGCCAGCTATCCGAGGGCGGGGGCGGAGTATCAGCCCCAGCATTTT. Translated, it gives CASYPRAGAEYQPQHF.

The rearrangement links TRBV19 to TRBJ1-6; 7 nucleotides agree with TRBD1. Losses at the gene ends were 3 bases for V and 8 bases for J; bases not matched to a gene: 7. From germline, CDR1 is LNHDA and CDR2 SQIVND (reference sequence). CDR3 length equals 15 residues. The CDR3 nucleotides read TGTGCCAGTAGTATCCGACAGGGCCGGGATTCACCCCTCCACTTT. Protein: CASSIRQGRDSPLHF.

The chain carries TRBV6-1 and TRBJ2-5, with a weak D call TRBD2 (6 bases). CDR3 size: 15 residues. CDR1 and CDR2 from the germline V gene are MNHNS and SASEGT. Trimming shortened V by 2 bases and J by 5 bases, and 15 bases separated the two germline ends. The CDR3 DNA reads as TGTGCCAGCAGTGAAAGTTTTGGGACTCGGGAGACCCAGTACTTC. The encoded protein is CASSESFGTRETQYF.